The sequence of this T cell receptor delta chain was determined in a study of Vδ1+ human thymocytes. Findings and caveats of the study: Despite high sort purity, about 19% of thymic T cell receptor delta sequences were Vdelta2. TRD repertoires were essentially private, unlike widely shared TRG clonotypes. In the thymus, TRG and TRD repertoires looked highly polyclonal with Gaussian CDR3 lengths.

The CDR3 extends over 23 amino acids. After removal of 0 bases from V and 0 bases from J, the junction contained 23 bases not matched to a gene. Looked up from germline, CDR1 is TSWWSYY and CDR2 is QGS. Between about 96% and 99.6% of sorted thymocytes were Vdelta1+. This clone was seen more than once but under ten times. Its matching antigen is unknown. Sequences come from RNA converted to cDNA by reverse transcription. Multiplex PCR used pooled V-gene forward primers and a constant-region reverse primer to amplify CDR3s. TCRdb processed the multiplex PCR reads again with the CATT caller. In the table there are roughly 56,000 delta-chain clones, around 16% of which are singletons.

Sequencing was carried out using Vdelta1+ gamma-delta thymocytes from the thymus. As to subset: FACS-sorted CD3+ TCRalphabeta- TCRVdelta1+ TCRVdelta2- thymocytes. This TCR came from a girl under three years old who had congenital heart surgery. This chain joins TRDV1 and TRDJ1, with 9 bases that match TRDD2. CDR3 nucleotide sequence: TGTGCTCTTGGGGAACTTCCCGGCCTTCCTACCCCGGGGAGGGTAAAGTACACCGATAAACTCATCTTT. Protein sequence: CALGELPGLPTPGRVKYTDKLIF.